This T cell receptor (beta chain) was captured in a study of cytomegalovirus exposure and HLA in healthy donors. On this clone: Its target is not known.

Germline V CDR1 and CDR2: GTSNPN, SVGIG (reference sequence). Trimming left V 5 bases short and J 5 bases short, with 15 bases between. The CDR3 is 13 amino acids. PCR primers comprised 60 Vbeta and 13 Jbeta primers. The assay was immunoSEQ multiplex PCR, and TCRdb's table has in-frame clones only and misses some. The table has roughly 190,000 clones, 79% seen once. The study's findings and limits: Sequencing likely generated an artifact that appeared as a cluster of highly shared sequence variants. Versus the approximately 700-donor mean, an Asian-associated ancestry cluster reportedly showed fewer N-insertions in a later analysis. Testing in vitro showed a few CMV-associated chains specific for CMV antigens.

Though nominally healthy at sampling, donors likely had unrecorded immune exposures. The clonotype originates from a woman aged 50 to 60 in good health and CMV-seronegative. The sample taken for sequencing was PBMCs. The genes are TRBV30 and TRBJ1-1, with D perhaps TRBD1 (6 bases). Here the CDR3 reads CAWDTGFGTEAFF. The CDR3 DNA is TGTGCCTGGGATACAGGGTTTGGGACTGAAGCTTTCTTT.